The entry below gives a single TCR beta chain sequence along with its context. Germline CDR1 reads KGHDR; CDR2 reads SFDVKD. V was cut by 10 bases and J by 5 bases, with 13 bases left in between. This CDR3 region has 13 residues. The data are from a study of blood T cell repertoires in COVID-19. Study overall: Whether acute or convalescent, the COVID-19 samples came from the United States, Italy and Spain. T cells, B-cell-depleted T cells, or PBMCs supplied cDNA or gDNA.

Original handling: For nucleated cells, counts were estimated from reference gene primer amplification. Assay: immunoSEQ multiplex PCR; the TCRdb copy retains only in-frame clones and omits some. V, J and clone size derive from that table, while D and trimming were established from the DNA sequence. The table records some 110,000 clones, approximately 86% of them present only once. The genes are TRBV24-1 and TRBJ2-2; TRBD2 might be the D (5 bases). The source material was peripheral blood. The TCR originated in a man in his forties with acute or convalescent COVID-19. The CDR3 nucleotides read TGTGCCACTCAAGCGACGGGGACCGGGGAGCTGTTTTTT. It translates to CATQATGTGELFF.